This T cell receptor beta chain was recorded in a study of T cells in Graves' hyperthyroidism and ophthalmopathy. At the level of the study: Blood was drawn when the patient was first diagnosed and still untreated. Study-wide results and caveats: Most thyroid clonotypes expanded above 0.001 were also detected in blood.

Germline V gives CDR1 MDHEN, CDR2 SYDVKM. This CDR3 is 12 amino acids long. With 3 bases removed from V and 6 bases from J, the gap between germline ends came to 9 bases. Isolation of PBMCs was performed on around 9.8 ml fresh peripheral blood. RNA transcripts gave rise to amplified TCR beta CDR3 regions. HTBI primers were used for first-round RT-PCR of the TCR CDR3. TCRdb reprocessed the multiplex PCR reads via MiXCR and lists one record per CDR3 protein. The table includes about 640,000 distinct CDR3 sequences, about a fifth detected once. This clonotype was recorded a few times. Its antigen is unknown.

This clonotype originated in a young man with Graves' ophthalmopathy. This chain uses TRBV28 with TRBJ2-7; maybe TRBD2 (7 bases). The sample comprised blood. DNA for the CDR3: TGTGCCAGCAGTTTTGGGGGGGCCGAGCAGTACTTC. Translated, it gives CASSFGGAEQYF.